This T cell receptor beta chain was retrieved from a study of sequential checkpoint blockade in melanoma. Method: immunoSEQ multiplex PCR; TCRdb's copy keeps in-frame clones and lacks some. The sample shows roughly 20,000 clones, 74% of them seen only once. Germline CDR1 is SGHVS and CDR2 is FNYEAQ. With 6 bases removed from V and 2 bases from J, the gap between germline ends came to 11 bases. This CDR3 comprises 13 residues. Documented treatment: randomized to nivolumab then ipilimumab (arm A) or the reverse (arm B). This specimen consisted of CD8+ T cells sorted from blood (inferred from file names), obtained from a patient given nivolumab and ipilimumab in sequence. This chain uses TRBV7-6 with TRBJ2-7; D is possibly TRBD1 (5 bases). This receptor was taken from a human donor with melanoma. CDR3 DNA: TGTGCCAGCAGTTACGACAGTGCCTACGAGCAGTACTTC. Protein sequence: CASSYDSAYEQYF.